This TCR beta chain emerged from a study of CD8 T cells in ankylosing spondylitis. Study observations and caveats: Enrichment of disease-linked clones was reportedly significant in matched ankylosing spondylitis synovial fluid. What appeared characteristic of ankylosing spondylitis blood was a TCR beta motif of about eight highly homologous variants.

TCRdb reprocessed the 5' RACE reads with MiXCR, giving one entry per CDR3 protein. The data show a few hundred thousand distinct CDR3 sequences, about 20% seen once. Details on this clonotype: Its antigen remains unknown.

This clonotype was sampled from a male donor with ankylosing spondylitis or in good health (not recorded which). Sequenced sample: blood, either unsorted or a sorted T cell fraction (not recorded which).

The CDR3 coding sequence is TGTGCCAGCAGCTTGAGTAGTTGGAACAATGAGCAGTTCTTC. Its protein product is CASSLSSWNNEQFF. This sequence joins TRBV7-9 and TRBJ2-1; D is unresolved. The CDR3 totals 14 residues. The V end was cut by 3 bases, the J end by 5 bases, with 11 bases between. Germline loops: CDR1 SEHNR, CDR2 FQNEAQ (reference sequence).